One sample yielded the 25 T cell receptor beta chains listed below, sequenced in a study of response to subunit inactivated influenza vaccine. Each CDR3 protein gets one entry after TCRdb re-called the RT-PCR reads with MiXCR. The sample yields about 480,000 distinct CDR3 sequences, around 25% seen once. Material: CD4+ T cells sorted from PBMCs, obtained 4 to 6 days after vaccination. Source of these receptors: a man aged 45-60 years who received an inactivated influenza vaccine.

V is TRBV24-1 and J is TRBJ2-1, with TRBD2 matching over 9 bases. The V segment lost 3 bases and the J segment 1 base; nucleotides outside the gene matches: 6. There are 17 residues in the CDR3. Germline assignment: CDR1 KGHDR and CDR2 SFDVKD. For the CDR3, the DNA is TGTGCCACCAGTGATGGGGGCGGGGGGGCATCCTACAATGAGCAGTTCTTC. It encodes CATSDGGGGASYNEQFF.

This clonotype was observed a few times. The chain is built from TRBV12-3 or TRBV12-4 and TRBJ1-5; TRBD1 aligns across 9 bases. The V and J ends lost 1 base and 7 bases, in that order; junction bases with no gene match: 2. This CDR3 spans 14 amino acids. DNA of the CDR3: TGTGCCAGCAGTTTAGACAGGGGGCCCCAGCCCCAGCATTTT. This gives the protein CASSLDRGPQPQHF.

V gene TRBV12-3 or TRBV12-4 combines with J gene TRBJ2-5; 7 bases are shared with TRBD1. J was trimmed by 6 bases and V by 3 bases; bases with no gene match: 4. The CDR3 is made up of 13 amino acids. The CDR3 loop reads CASSFRQGQTQYF. The CDR3 nucleotides are TGTGCCAGCAGTTTCCGACAGGGCCAGACCCAGTACTTC.

The V and J genes are TRBV6-1 and TRBJ1-4; the D is unclear. The CDR3 has 15 residues. Trimming stripped 0 bases from V and 5 bases from J, with 10 bases between. In germline, CDR1 is MNHNS, CDR2 SASEGT. CDR3 in amino acids: CASSEALHGNEKLFF. CDR3 bases: TGTGCCAGCAGTGAAGCGTTACACGGAAATGAAAAACTGTTTTTT.

This chain links TRBV20-1 with TRBJ2-2; 7 bases match TRBD2. Looked up from germline, CDR1 is DFQATT and CDR2 is SNEGSKA (reference sequence). The CDR3 spans 12 residues. V lost 7 bases and J lost 7; bases outside the gene matches: 6. CDR3 in amino acids: CSVKRGIGELFF. The CDR3 region has the DNA TGCAGTGTAAAGCGGGGCATCGGGGAGCTGTTTTTT.

This sequence joins TRBV20-1 and TRBJ1-2, with 7 bases lining up with TRBD1. CDR1 and CDR2 (germline): DFQATT, SNEGSKA (reference sequence). The CDR3 is made up of 12 amino acids. The V segment lost 5 bases and the J segment 5 bases; nucleotides outside the gene matches: 5. The CDR3 loop reads CSASGTDYGYTF. Written as DNA, the CDR3 is TGCAGTGCTTCCGGGACAGATTATGGCTACACCTTC.

This clonotype was observed at least ten times. The rearrangement uses TRBV30 and TRBJ1-5; 8 bases line up with TRBD1. This CDR3 region has 14 residues. V was clipped by 3 bases and J by 3 bases; unmatched bases: 4. In germline, CDR1 is GTSNPN, CDR2 SVGIG (reference sequence). Here the CDR3 DNA reads TGTGCCTGGAGCAAGACAGGGGACAATCAGCCCCAGCATTTT. It is translated as CAWSKTGDNQPQHF.

Only a few counts were recorded for this clonotype. The genes are TRBV12-3 or TRBV12-4 and TRBJ1-5; D gene unclear. V was shortened by 2 bases and J by 9 bases, with 11 bases between the two germline ends. The CDR3 is 13 amino acids. CDR3 protein: CASSLRSAGPQHF. The CDR3 DNA reads TGTGCCAGCAGTTTAAGGTCAGCCGGGCCCCAGCATTTT.

The chain uses TRBV6-6 and TRBJ1-5; D not resolved. The length of the CDR3 is 13 residues. Trimming shortened V by 6 bases and J by 5 bases, and 11 bases separated the two germline ends. Germline V CDR1 and CDR2: MNHNY, SVGAGI (reference sequence). The CDR3 DNA sequence: TGTGCCAGCAGCTCAGCGGGTTATCAGCCCCAGCATTTT. Its protein product is CASSSAGYQPQHF.

V is TRBV7-6 and J is TRBJ1-6, with D unresolved. The length of the CDR3 is 15 residues. Deletions cut 5 bases from V and 7 bases from J, with 15 bases between. The V gene's germline CDR1 is SGHVS and CDR2 FNYEAQ. The CDR3 DNA is TGTGCCAGCAGCCCGCTCCCCTACTGGAATTCACCCCTCCACTTT. Translating gives CASSPLPYWNSPLHF.

This clonotype was seen more than once but under ten times. The chain combines TRBV7-2 with TRBJ2-1; D perhaps matches TRBD2 (5 bases). In germline, CDR1 is SGHTA, CDR2 FQGNSA. The CDR3 contains 12 residues. V dropped 4 bases and J dropped 14 bases, with 15 bases sitting between them. CDR3 amino acids: CASSSISVRKFF. Written as DNA, the CDR3 is TGTGCCAGCAGCTCGATTAGCGTTAGGAAGTTCTTC.

This chain joins TRBV6-2 or TRBV6-3 and TRBJ2-7; 9 bases map to TRBD2. Germline V gene data show CDR1 as MNHEY and CDR2 as SVGEGT. V shed 1 base and J 2 bases; nucleotides not matched to a gene: 9. The CDR3 is made up of 17 amino acids. The CDR3 DNA sequence: TGTGCCAGCAGTTACTGGACTAGCGCCCAAGCTGCCTACGAGCAGTACTTC. This translates into CASSYWTSAQAAYEQYF.

This clonotype occurred a few times. V gene TRBV7-9 combines with J gene TRBJ2-7; possibly TRBD1 or TRBD2 for D (6 bases each). V shed 1 base and J shed 6 bases, with 13 bases lying between them. The CDR3 extends over 14 amino acids. Germline V gene data show CDR1 as SEHNR and CDR2 as FQNEAQ (reference sequence). The CDR3 reads CASSLGLGGGEQYF. CDR3 coding DNA: TGTGCCAGCAGCTTAGGTTTGGGGGGCGGCGAGCAGTACTTC.

This clonotype occurred many times. This chain links TRBV28 with TRBJ2-7, with D perhaps matching TRBD1 (6 bases). Germline V gene sequence: CDR1 MDHEN, CDR2 SYDVKM. Between the trimmed V and J ends, which lost 2 bases and 3 bases, there was a span of 8 bases. This CDR3 is 13 amino acids long. The CDR3 DNA reads as TGTGCCAGCAGTTTACTACAGGGCTACGAGCAGTACTTC. It translates to CASSLLQGYEQYF.

This chain links TRBV12-3 or TRBV12-4 with TRBJ2-1, with D maybe TRBD2 (5 bases). The CDR3 spans 13 residues. Trimming stripped 9 bases from V and 6 bases from J, with 15 bases between. The CDR3, as DNA: TGTGCCAGTGAACTGACCGGAGGCAATGAGCAGTTCTTC. It translates to CASELTGGNEQFF.

This clonotype was detected a few times. The gene calls are TRBV20-1 and TRBJ2-7; D is perhaps TRBD1 (6 bases). Trimming took off 5 bases at V and 5 bases at J, with 19 bases between the two ends. CDR3 size: 14 residues. CDR1 and CDR2 (germline): DFQATT, SNEGSKA (reference sequence). The CDR3 coding sequence is TGCAGTGCTTCAGGTCAGGGGACGCTGGACGAGCAGTACTTC. Translating gives CSASGQGTLDEQYF.

In this sample, this clonotype turned up a few times. The chain joins TRBV29-1 to TRBJ2-7; 8 bases agree with TRBD1. CDR3 length: 13 amino acids. In germline, CDR1 is SQVTM, CDR2 ANQGSEA. The V gene end was trimmed by 1 base and the J gene end by 4 bases; junction bases not matched to a gene: 3. The DNA of the CDR3 is TGCAGCGTTGAAGGCCGGGACAGGTACGAGCAGTACTTC. Translation: CSVEGRDRYEQYF.

This chain connects TRBV5-1 to TRBJ2-3; TRBD1 matches at 11 bases. The ends lost 5 bases at V and 4 bases at J; junction bases unmatched: 9. CDR1 is SGHRS and CDR2 is YFSETQ in the germline V gene. This CDR3 has 16 residues. The CDR3: CASRRGQGAMADTQYF. The CDR3 DNA reads as TGCGCCAGCAGAAGAGGACAGGGGGCGATGGCAGATACGCAGTATTTT.

CDR3: CSARPDNNELAQYF. CDR3 sequence (DNA): TGCAGTGCTCGCCCGGACAATAATGAGCTTGCGCAGTATTTT. The V gene is TRBV20-1, the J gene TRBJ2-3; possibly TRBD1 for D (5 bases). There are 14 residues in the CDR3. The germline V and J ends were trimmed by 5 bases and 10 bases, with 22 bases remaining between them. Per germline, CDR1 DFQATT and CDR2 SNEGSKA (reference sequence).

This chain uses TRBV12-3 or TRBV12-4 with TRBJ1-1; D perhaps matches TRBD1 (5 bases). The CDR3 runs to 13 residues. V was cut by 7 bases and J by 4 bases, with 13 bases left in between. The CDR3 sequence: CASTRDLGTEAFF. CDR3 nucleotides: TGTGCCAGCACCCGGGACCTCGGCACTGAAGCTTTCTTT.

A few counts support this clonotype. The V and J genes are TRBV12-3 or TRBV12-4 and TRBJ1-4; no clear D gene. The CDR3 extends over 13 amino acids. The ends were cut back, 6 bases at V and 4 bases at J, with 9 bases in the middle. The CDR3 region is CASRVGVNEKLFF. CDR3 nucleotide sequence: TGTGCCAGCAGGGTCGGCGTTAATGAAAAACTGTTTTTT.

As to this clonotype: A much larger clone differs by one base, so this may be a read error. The chain joins TRBV20-1 to TRBJ2-1, with D unclear. This CDR3 is built from 11 residues. The germline CDR1 and CDR2 sequences are DFQATT and SNEGSKA (reference sequence). The CDR3 DNA sequence: TGCAGTGCTAGCCGAGGCAATGATCAGTTCTTC. Translation: CSASRGNDQFF.

The rearrangement uses TRBV20-1 and TRBJ2-1, with 9 bases identical to TRBD2. Germline assignment: CDR1 DFQATT and CDR2 SNEGSKA (reference sequence). There are 16 residues in the CDR3. V shed 4 bases and J 4 bases; nucleotides not matched to a gene: 11. The chain's CDR3 is CSATQPTSGLYNEQFF. In nucleotides, the CDR3 is TGCAGTGCTACTCAACCAACTAGCGGGTTATACAATGAGCAGTTCTTC.

The chain is built from TRBV9 and TRBJ2-7, with no clear D. CDR3 length equals 14 residues. Germline V CDR1 and CDR2: SGDLS, YYNGEE. The V and J ends lost 3 bases and 3 bases respectively, with 13 bases between them. The CDR3 coding sequence is TGTGCCAGCAGCGGTGGTAGAAACAACTACGAGCAGTACTTC. Protein product: CASSGGRNNYEQYF.

CDR3 sequence (DNA): TGTGCCAGCAGTTATGCAGGGGGCAACACTGAAGCTTTCTTT. This codes for CASSYAGGNTEAFF. The chain links TRBV6-5 to TRBJ1-1; 8 bases agree with TRBD1. V was clipped by 3 bases and J by 2 bases; unmatched bases: 2. The CDR3 runs 14 residues. From germline, CDR1 is MNHEY and CDR2 SVGAGI.